What follows describes a single TCR beta chain. The data belong to a study of blood T cell repertoires in COVID-19. A Seattle source enrolled patients during active infection and followed them longitudinally. V was cut by 1 base and J by 2 bases, with 11 bases left in between. The CDR3 length is 15 residues. Germline V CDR1 and CDR2: MNHNS, SASEGT. Under the authors' procedure: The authors estimated nucleated cell counts from reference gene primer amplification. Sequencing used immunoSEQ multiplex PCR; TCRdb keeps in-frame clones, though not all of them. For V, J and clone size, that table is used; D and trimming come from the DNA. Here the sample spans 350,000 to 450,000 clones, around 87% being singletons.

The sequence derives from a woman aged 55-75 years with COVID-19, enrolled during active disease. V usage is TRBV6-1 and J usage is TRBJ1-2; D is possibly TRBD1 (6 bases). Specimen: peripheral blood. CDR3 residues: CASSEVYRDNYGYTF. The CDR3 DNA follows: TGTGCCAGCAGTGAAGTCTACAGGGACAACTATGGCTACACCTTC.